Presented here are 18 T cell receptor beta chains from one specimen sequenced in a study of T cell responses to AZD1222 COVID-19 vaccine. TCRdb's copy holds only in-frame clones and misses some; the assay was immunoSEQ multiplex PCR. Of 95,000 to 130,000 clones in the sample, 85% to 95% were seen once. The material sequenced was peripheral blood, taken on day 0 of AZD1222 vaccination. The receptors stem from an adult in good health.

This sequence joins TRBV3-1 (or the pseudogene TRBV3-2) and TRBJ1-2, with D maybe TRBD1 (5 bases). V lost 1 base to trimming and J lost 6 bases, with 15 bases between them. Germline CDR1 is LGHDT and CDR2 is YNNKEL (reference sequence). This CDR3 is 15 amino acids long. The CDR3 loop is CASSQGAGRRDGYTF. DNA for the CDR3: TGTGCCAGCAGCCAAGGGGCAGGGAGGAGAGATGGCTACACCTTC.

The rearrangement joins TRBV27 to TRBJ1-2; weak D call: TRBD1 (6 bases). The CDR3 contains 14 residues. V was trimmed by 3 bases and J by 2 bases, leaving 10 bases between them. Germline CDR1 reads MNHEY; CDR2 reads SMNVEV (reference sequence). The CDR3 loop is CASSFVGANYGYTF. The CDR3 DNA reads TGTGCCAGCAGTTTTGTGGGGGCCAACTATGGCTACACCTTC.

V gene TRBV18 combines with J gene TRBJ2-1; D unresolved. CDR3 length: 13 residues. Germline V lookup: CDR1 KGHSH, CDR2 LQKENI. Trimming shortened V by 4 bases and J by 3 bases, and 7 bases separated the two germline ends. CDR3 coding DNA: TGTGCCAGCTCACAGGGTAGCTACAATGAGCAGTTCTTC. As protein: CASSQGSYNEQFF. Looking up the rest from reference TRBV18 and TRBJ2-1 gives the full variable domain: NAGVMQNPRHLVRRRGQEARLRCSPMKGHSHVYWYRQLPEEGLKFMVYLQKENIIDESGMPKERFSAEFPKEGPSILRIQQVVRGDSAAYFCASSQGSYNEQFFGPGTRLTVL.

This chain links TRBV27 with TRBJ1-5; tentative D call: TRBD1 (6 bases). The V gene lost 2 bases and the J gene lost 5 bases, with 22 bases spanning the gap. The V gene's germline CDR1 is MNHEY and CDR2 SMNVEV (reference sequence). CDR3 size: 18 residues. The CDR3 bases are TGTGCCAGCAGTTTAGGGCCAGTTGGGGGGGGGCGAGATCAGCCCCAGCATTTT. It translates to CASSLGPVGGGRDQPQHF.

The chain uses TRBV7-6 and TRBJ2-2; D call uncertain. This CDR3 comprises 17 residues. The V end was cut by 0 bases, the J end by 1 base, with 12 bases between. Germline lookup yields CDR1 SGHVS and CDR2 FNYEAQ. The chain's CDR3 is CASSLARPEWNTGELFF. In DNA, the CDR3 is TGTGCCAGCAGCTTAGCCCGCCCGGAGTGGAACACCGGGGAGCTGTTTTTT.

The chain recombines TRBV10-3 with TRBJ1-1; D might be TRBD1 (5 bases). The germline V gene has CDR1 ENHRY and CDR2 SYGVKD. The CDR3 is 13 amino acids. V was pared by 2 bases and J by 6 bases, with 10 bases between. CDR3 in amino acids: CAISEGAGPEAFF. CDR3 coding DNA: TGTGCCATCAGTGAGGGGGCAGGACCTGAAGCTTTCTTT.

The J gene is TRBJ1-5, the V gene TRBV27, with D possibly being TRBD1 (5 bases). The germline gives CDR1 MNHEY, CDR2 SMNVEV (reference sequence). Trimming left V 0 bases short and J 6 bases short, with 9 bases between. The CDR3 contains 14 residues. CDR3 amino acids: CASSLSPGGQPQHF. The CDR3 DNA reads TGTGCCAGCAGTTTATCGCCTGGGGGTCAGCCCCAGCATTTT.

The V call is TRBV18, the J call TRBJ2-1, with TRBD2 matching over 7 bases. CDR3 length equals 14 residues. Germline CDR1 and CDR2: KGHSH and LQKENI. Trimming removed 10 bases from V and 3 bases from J; junction bases left unmatched: 9. CDR3 protein: CANARWEGYNEQFF. As DNA, the CDR3 is TGTGCCAACGCCCGGTGGGAGGGCTACAATGAGCAGTTCTTC.

The rearrangement uses TRBV7-8 and TRBJ1-6; D is unresolved. Trimming shortened V by 2 bases and J by 9 bases, and 11 bases separated the two germline ends. CDR3 length: 14 amino acids. Germline CDR1 SGHVS, CDR2 FQNEAQ. DNA of the CDR3: TGTGCCAGCAGCTTAATACATGGAAGTTCACCCCTCCACTTT. Translation: CASSLIHGSSPLHF.

The chain uses TRBV28 and TRBJ1-1; D might be TRBD1 (5 bases). Trimming left V 6 bases short and J 6 bases short, with 11 bases between. There are 12 residues in the CDR3. Germline-derived CDR1 and CDR2 are MDHEN and SYDVKM. The CDR3 DNA sequence: TGTGCCAGCAGGAAAGGGGTAGCTGAAGCTTTCTTT. Its protein is CASRKGVAEAFF.

This rearrangement joins TRBV14 to TRBJ2-2; 7 positions match TRBD1. The CDR3 has 19 residues. The germline V gene has CDR1 SGHDN and CDR2 FVKESK. V gave up 4 bases and J gave up 6 bases; unmatched junction bases: 20. This CDR3 reads CASSPHVALLDRVAGELFF. The DNA of the CDR3 is TGTGCCAGCAGCCCCCACGTGGCTCTCCTTGACAGGGTAGCCGGGGAGCTGTTTTTT.

The V gene is TRBV2, the J gene TRBJ1-1; D ambiguous. The V end lost 6 bases, the J end lost 2 bases, and 10 bases lay between the germline ends. CDR3 size: 13 residues. Germline lookup yields CDR1 SNHLY and CDR2 FYNNEI. CDR3 sequence (DNA): TGTGCCAGCAGGGGAGGGAGAAACACTGAAGCTTTCTTT. Protein product: CASRGGRNTEAFF.

On this clone: Germline and junction disagree at one end, which may indicate a read error. V and J are TRBV7-7 and TRBJ2-6; D is unresolved. The CDR3 runs 17 residues. Germline assignment: CDR1 SSHAT and CDR2 FNYEAQ (reference sequence). The CDR3 spells CASSPETAVWGANVLTF. CDR3 coding DNA: TGTGCTAGCAGCCCTGAGACGGCGGTATGGGGGGCCAACGTCCTGACTTTC. The whole variable domain, remainder taken from reference TRBV7-7 and TRBJ2-6, is GAGVSQSPRYKVTKRGQDVTLRCDPISSHATLYWYQQALGQGPEFLTYFNYEAQPDKSGLPSDRFSAERPEGSISTLTIQRTEQRDSAMYRCASSPETAVWGANVLTFGAGSRLTVL.

The J gene is TRBJ2-1, the V gene TRBV18; the match to TRBD1 covers 8 bases. After removal of 4 bases from V and 8 bases from J, the junction contained 10 bases not matched to a gene. Germline V lookup: CDR1 KGHSH, CDR2 LQKENI. There are 15 residues in the CDR3. The CDR3: CASSQGQGKIYEQFF. The CDR3 coding sequence is TGTGCCAGCTCACAAGGACAGGGTAAGATCTATGAGCAGTTCTTC.

V usage is TRBV6-5 and J usage is TRBJ1-1; D might be TRBD1 (5 bases). Looked up from germline, CDR1 is MNHEY and CDR2 is SVGAGI. The CDR3 is made up of 13 amino acids. Between the trimmed V and J ends, which lost 8 bases and 2 bases, there was a span of 12 bases. CDR3 region: CASQRQTNTEAFF. CDR3 nucleotide sequence: TGTGCCAGCCAAAGACAGACTAACACTGAAGCTTTCTTT.

The chain employs TRBV28 and TRBJ2-7; 12 bases match TRBD2. The CDR3 loop spans 18 amino acids. Germline CDR1 is MDHEN and CDR2 is SYDVKM. V lost 5 bases to trimming and J lost 2 bases; unmatched junction nucleotides: 13. The CDR3 nucleotides read TGTGCCAGCAGTAGCCGTCGGACTAGCGGGATTGGAACCTACGAGCAGTACTTC. Translation gives CASSSRRTSGIGTYEQYF.

This chain links TRBV27 with TRBJ1-1; TRBD1 aligns across 8 bases. The J segment lost 1 base and the V segment lost 0 bases, leaving 4 bases of the junction unmatched. There are 16 residues in the CDR3. CDR1 is MNHEY, CDR2 SMNVEV, per germline (reference sequence). This chain's CDR3 is CASSLSPGTGNTEAFF. The CDR3 bases are TGTGCCAGCAGTTTATCCCCCGGGACAGGGAACACTGAAGCTTTCTTT.

This chain uses TRBV5-1 with TRBJ1-3; TRBD1 is a possible D gene (5 bases). This CDR3 comprises 15 residues. The germline V gene has CDR1 SGHRS and CDR2 YFSETQ. Trimming removed 3 bases at V and 1 base at J, with 11 bases between. In DNA form, the CDR3 reads TGCGCCAGCAGCTCAATCGGGGGTTCTGGAAACACCATATATTTT. Its protein is CASSSIGGSGNTIYF.